The entry below describes one T cell receptor beta chain. The antigen remains undetermined. Measured with immunoSEQ multiplex PCR; TCRdb has only the in-frame clones, and not every one. Of fewer than 20,000 clones listed, roughly 90% are singletons. CDR3 length equals 16 residues. J lost 8 bases, V lost 6 bases, and 18 bases had no gene match. Germline V gives CDR1 MDHEN, CDR2 SYDVKM. These data come from a study of lymphopenia after photon versus proton radiotherapy. Study-level results: Proton therapy kept repertoires fairly stable, unlike photons, which gained effector/memory cells. Larger post-nadir TCR diversity loss correlated inversely with survival in deceased patients.

This receptor was obtained from a woman aged 40 to 50 with cholangiocarcinoma. The gene calls are TRBV28 and TRBJ1-2; 7 bases are a match to TRBD1. Sample: peripheral blood, taken from a patient treated with photon-based radiotherapy. CDR3 in DNA: TGTGCCAGCAGCACCATCCTCGGACAGGCAGTCAGAGGCTACACCTTC. It yields the protein CASSTILGQAVRGYTF.